The source of this T cell receptor (beta chain) is a study of beta chain features in type 1 diabetes. The authors sorted CD4+ naive, central memory, regulatory and stem cell-like memory cells via CD45RO/CCR7/CD25/CD127/CD95/CD27. The CDR3 runs 14 residues. Per germline, CDR1 SGHRS and CDR2 YFSETQ. The junction had 5 bases not matched to a gene; V was cut back by 9 bases and J by 3 bases. Every isolated RNA sample was fully reverse transcribed, so sequencing captured expressed TCRB transcripts. Profiling relied on immunoSEQ multiplex PCR, and the TCRdb table lists in-frame clones only, not all of them. Here the sample spans 200,000 to 250,000 clones, 9% to 10% being singletons.

The chain carries TRBV5-1 and TRBJ2-3, with 12 bases that match TRBD2. The receptor was derived from a woman aged 18-29 years in good health. Sequencing was performed on naive CD4+ T cells from blood. The CDR3 is CATATSGGTDTQYF. CDR3 DNA sequence: TGCGCCACCGCGACTAGCGGGGGTACAGATACGCAGTATTTT.